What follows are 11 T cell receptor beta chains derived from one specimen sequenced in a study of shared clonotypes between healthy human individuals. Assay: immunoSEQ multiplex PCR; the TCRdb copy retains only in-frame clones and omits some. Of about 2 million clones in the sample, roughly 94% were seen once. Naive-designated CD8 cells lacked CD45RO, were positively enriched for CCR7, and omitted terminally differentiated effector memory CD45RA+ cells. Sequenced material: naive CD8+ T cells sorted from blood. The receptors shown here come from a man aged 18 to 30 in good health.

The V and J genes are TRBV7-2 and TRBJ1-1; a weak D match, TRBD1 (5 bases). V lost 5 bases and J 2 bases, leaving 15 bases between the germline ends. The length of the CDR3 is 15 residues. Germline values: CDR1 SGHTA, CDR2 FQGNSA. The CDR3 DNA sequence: TGTGCCAGCAGCCCTCAGCAGGGATTAAACACTGAAGCTTTCTTT. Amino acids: CASSPQQGLNTEAFF. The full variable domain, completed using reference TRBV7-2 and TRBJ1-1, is GAGVSQSPSNKVTEKGKDVELRCDPISGHTALYWYRQSLGQGLEFLIYFQGNSAPDKSGLPSDRFSAERTGGSVSTLTIQRTQQEDSAVYLCASSPQQGLNTEAFFGQGTRLTVV.

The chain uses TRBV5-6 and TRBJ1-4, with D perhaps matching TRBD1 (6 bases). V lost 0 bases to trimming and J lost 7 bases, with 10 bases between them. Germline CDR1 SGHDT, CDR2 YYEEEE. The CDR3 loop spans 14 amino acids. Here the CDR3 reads CASSLEGGGEKLFF. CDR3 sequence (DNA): TGTGCCAGCAGCTTGGAAGGGGGTGGTGAAAAACTGTTTTTT.

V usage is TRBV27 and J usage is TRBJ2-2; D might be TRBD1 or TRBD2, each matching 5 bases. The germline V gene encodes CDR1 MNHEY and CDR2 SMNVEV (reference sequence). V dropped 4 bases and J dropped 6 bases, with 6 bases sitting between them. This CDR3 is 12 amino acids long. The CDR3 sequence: CASSWDAGELFF. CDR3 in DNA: TGTGCCAGCAGTTGGGACGCCGGGGAGCTGTTTTTT.

The DNA of the CDR3 is TGCGCCAGCAGTTCCGAGCGGGAGCCCTACGAGCAGTACTTC. Amino acid sequence: CASSSEREPYEQYF. The genes are TRBV5-1 and TRBJ2-7; 8 bases are shared with TRBD2. Germline CDR1 reads SGHRS; CDR2 reads YFSETQ. The CDR3 is 14 amino acids. Trimming took 5 bases from V and 2 from J; bases not matched to a gene: 6.

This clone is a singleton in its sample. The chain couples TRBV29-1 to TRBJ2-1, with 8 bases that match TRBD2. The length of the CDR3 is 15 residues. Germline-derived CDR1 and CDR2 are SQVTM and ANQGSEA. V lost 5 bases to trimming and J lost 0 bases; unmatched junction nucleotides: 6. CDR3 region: CSVLTSVTSYNEQFF. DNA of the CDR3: TGCAGCGTTTTGACTAGCGTCACCTCCTACAATGAGCAGTTCTTC.

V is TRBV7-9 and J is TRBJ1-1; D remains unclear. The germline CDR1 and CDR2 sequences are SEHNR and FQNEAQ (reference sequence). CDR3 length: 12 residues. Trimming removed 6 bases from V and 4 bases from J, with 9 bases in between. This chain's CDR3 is CASSYIPTEAFF. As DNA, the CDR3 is TGTGCCAGCAGTTATATACCCACTGAAGCTTTCTTT. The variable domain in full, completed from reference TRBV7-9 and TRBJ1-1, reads DTGVSQNPRHKITKRGQNVTFRCDPISEHNRLYWYRQTLGQGPEFLTYFQNEAQLEKSRLLSDRFSAERPKGSFSTLEIQRTEQGDSAMYLCASSYIPTEAFFGQGTRLTVV.

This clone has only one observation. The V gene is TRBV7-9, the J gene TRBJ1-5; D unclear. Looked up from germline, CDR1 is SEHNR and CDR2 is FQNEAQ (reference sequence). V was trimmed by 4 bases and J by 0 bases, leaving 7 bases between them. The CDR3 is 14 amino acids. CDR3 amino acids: CASSSGTSNQPQHF. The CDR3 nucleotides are TGTGCCAGCAGCTCCGGCACTAGCAATCAGCCCCAGCATTTT.

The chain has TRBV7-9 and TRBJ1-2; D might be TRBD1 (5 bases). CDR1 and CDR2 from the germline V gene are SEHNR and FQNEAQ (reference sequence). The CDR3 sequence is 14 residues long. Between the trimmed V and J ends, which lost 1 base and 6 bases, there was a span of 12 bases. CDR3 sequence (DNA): TGTGCCAGCAGCTTAGTCCGGGGGGAAGATGGCTACACCTTC. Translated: CASSLVRGEDGYTF.

CDR3 in DNA: TGTGCCAGCAGCTTGTATAGGTTAGAGAGCTCCTACAATGAGCAGTTCTTC. It encodes CASSLYRLESSYNEQFF. The V and J genes are TRBV5-4 and TRBJ2-1, with D uncertain. Trimming removed 1 base from V and 0 bases from J, with 14 bases in between. Per the germline V gene, CDR1 is SGHNT and CDR2 is YYREEE (reference sequence). The CDR3 extends over 17 amino acids.

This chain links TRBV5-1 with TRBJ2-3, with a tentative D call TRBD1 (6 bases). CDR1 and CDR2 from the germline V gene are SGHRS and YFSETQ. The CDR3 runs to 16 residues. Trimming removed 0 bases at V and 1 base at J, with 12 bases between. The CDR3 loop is CASSLVPGDRTDTQYF. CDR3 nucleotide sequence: TGCGCCAGCAGCTTGGTGCCAGGGGACCGCACAGATACGCAGTATTTT.

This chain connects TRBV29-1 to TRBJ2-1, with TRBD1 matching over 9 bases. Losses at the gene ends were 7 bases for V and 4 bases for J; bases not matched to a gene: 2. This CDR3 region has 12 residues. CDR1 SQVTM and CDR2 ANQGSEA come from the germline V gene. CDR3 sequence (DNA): TGCAGCGAGGGACAGGGATACAATGAGCAGTTCTTC. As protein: CSEGQGYNEQFF.